This is a list of T cell receptor beta chains from one sample in a study of cytomegalovirus exposure and HLA in healthy donors. The assay was immunoSEQ multiplex PCR, and TCRdb's table has in-frame clones only and misses some. The data contain about 130,000 clones, about 70% of them singletons. The source material was PBMCs. These receptors were taken from a male donor in good health and CMV-seronegative. Each CDR3 is given with its conserved first and last residue. The D gene is left open where the match is weak. Clone size appears in some rows only: once, few, many, or a class for an expanded clone.

V gene: TRBV12-5
J gene: TRBJ2-1
clone size: NA
D gene: NA
CDR3 length: 13
CDR3 protein: CASGYGHYNEQFF
CDR3 DNA: TGTGCTAGTGGTTACGGACACTACAATGAGCAGTTCTTC

V gene: TRBV20-1
J gene: TRBJ1-2
clone size: NA
D gene: NA
CDR3 length: 11
CDR3 protein: CSARTRAPNTF
CDR3 DNA: TGCAGTGCCAGGACCAGGGCTCCAAACACCTTC

V gene: TRBV6-5
J gene: TRBJ1-5
clone size: NA
D gene: TRBD1
CDR3 length: 13
CDR3 protein: CASSRDRVQPQHF
CDR3 DNA: TGTGCCAGCAGCCGAGACAGGGTTCAGCCCCAGCATTTT

V gene: TRBV7-6
J gene: TRBJ2-2
clone size: NA
D gene: TRBD1
CDR3 length: 17
CDR3 protein: CASSPQATGGFTGELFF
CDR3 DNA: TGTGCCAGCAGCCCACAAGCGACAGGGGGCTTCACCGGGGAGCTGTTTTTT

V gene: TRBV28
J gene: TRBJ1-1
clone size: few
D gene: TRBD1
CDR3 length: 16
CDR3 protein: CASSSPPGQGLTEAFF
CDR3 DNA: TGTGCCAGCAGTTCGCCCCCGGGACAGGGACTCACTGAAGCTTTCTTT

V gene: TRBV5-1
J gene: TRBJ2-5
clone size: NA
D gene: NA
CDR3 length: 14
CDR3 protein: CASSLMRARETQYF
CDR3 DNA: TGCGCCAGCAGCTTGATGAGGGCCCGGGAGACCCAGTACTTC

V gene: TRBV6-6
J gene: TRBJ1-2
clone size: NA
D gene: TRBD1
CDR3 length: 16
CDR3 protein: CASSYPQGQRIYGYTF
CDR3 DNA: TGTGCCAGCAGTTACCCCCAGGGACAGCGAATCTATGGCTACACCTTC

V gene: TRBV7-8
J gene: TRBJ2-5
clone size: NA
D gene: TRBD2
CDR3 length: 16
CDR3 protein: CASSLNSGGAGETQYF
CDR3 DNA: TGTGCCAGCAGCTTAAATAGCGGGGGGGCCGGGGAGACCCAGTACTTC

V gene: TRBV5-4
J gene: TRBJ2-7
clone size: NA
D gene: TRBD1
CDR3 length: 14
CDR3 protein: CASSNRGSSYEQYF
CDR3 DNA: TGTGCCAGCAGTAACAGGGGATCCTCCTACGAGCAGTACTTC

V gene: TRBV7-3
J gene: TRBJ2-7
clone size: NA
D gene: NA
CDR3 length: 14
CDR3 protein: CASSLRATPGEQYF
CDR3 DNA: TGTGCCAGCAGCTTAAGAGCGACCCCGGGCGAGCAGTACTTC

V gene: TRBV4-3
J gene: TRBJ1-6
clone size: once
D gene: TRBD1
CDR3 length: 17
CDR3 protein: CASSPGPGGSYNSPLHF
CDR3 DNA: TGCGCCAGCAGCCCGGGTCCAGGGGGTTCCTATAATTCACCCCTCCACTTT

V gene: TRBV6-4
J gene: TRBJ2-7
clone size: once
D gene: NA
CDR3 length: 14
CDR3 protein: CASRRKGLRYEQYF
CDR3 DNA: TGTGCCAGCAGGAGGAAGGGGCTTCGATACGAGCAGTACTTC

V gene: TRBV2
J gene: TRBJ1-2
clone size: NA
D gene: NA
CDR3 length: 15
CDR3 protein: CASSTDTRPADGYTF
CDR3 DNA: TGTGCCAGCAGTACGGACACCCGACCGGCTGATGGCTACACCTTC

V gene: TRBV15
J gene: TRBJ2-7
clone size: few
D gene: TRBD1
CDR3 length: 15
CDR3 protein: CATSRTGTGGSEQYF
CDR3 DNA: TGTGCCACCAGCAGGACCGGGACAGGGGGCTCCGAGCAGTACTTC

V gene: TRBV30
J gene: TRBJ2-2
clone size: NA
D gene: NA
CDR3 length: 15
CDR3 protein: CAWSIDSSYTGELFF
CDR3 DNA: TGTGCCTGGAGTATCGATTCGAGCTACACCGGGGAGCTGTTTTTT

V gene: TRBV19
J gene: TRBJ1-1
clone size: NA
D gene: NA
CDR3 length: 14
CDR3 protein: CASSLDRWNTEAFF
CDR3 DNA: TGTGCCAGTAGCCTAGACAGATGGAACACTGAAGCTTTCTTT

V gene: TRBV19
J gene: TRBJ2-1
clone size: once
D gene: TRBD1
CDR3 length: 16
CDR3 protein: CASRVADRGGVNEQFF
CDR3 DNA: TGTGCCAGTAGAGTAGCCGACAGGGGAGGTGTTAATGAGCAGTTCTTC

V gene: TRBV28
J gene: TRBJ2-7
clone size: NA
D gene: NA
CDR3 length: 11
CDR3 protein: CASLSLYEQYF
CDR3 DNA: TGTGCCAGCCTATCCCTCTACGAGCAGTACTTC

V gene: TRBV13
J gene: TRBJ2-2
clone size: once
D gene: NA
CDR3 length: 17
CDR3 protein: CASSSTLRGTSDGELFF
CDR3 DNA: TGTGCCAGCAGCTCAACCCTCAGGGGTACTTCGGATGGGGAGCTGTTTTTT

V gene: TRBV27
J gene: TRBJ2-3
clone size: few
D gene: NA
CDR3 length: 14
CDR3 protein: CASGARLSTDTQYF
CDR3 DNA: TGTGCCAGCGGGGCCCGTCTTAGCACAGATACGCAGTATTTT

V gene: TRBV11-3
J gene: TRBJ1-2
clone size: few
D gene: NA
CDR3 length: 14
CDR3 protein: CASSLDGPSYGYTF
CDR3 DNA: TGTGCCAGCAGCTTAGATGGCCCCAGCTATGGCTACACCTTC

V gene: TRBV27
J gene: TRBJ1-5
clone size: NA
D gene: NA
CDR3 length: 14
CDR3 protein: CASGQGSQGQPQHF
CDR3 DNA: TGTGCCAGCGGGCAGGGCTCTCAAGGTCAGCCCCAGCATTTT

V gene: TRBV11-2
J gene: TRBJ2-7
clone size: NA
D gene: TRBD2
CDR3 length: 15
CDR3 protein: CASSLDVAGPYEQYF
CDR3 DNA: TGTGCCAGCAGCTTAGATGTAGCGGGCCCCTACGAGCAGTACTTC

V gene: TRBV5-1
J gene: TRBJ2-1
clone size: once
D gene: NA
CDR3 length: 14
CDR3 protein: CASSSGGLNNEQFF
CDR3 DNA: TGCGCCAGCAGCTCCGGGGGGCTCAACAATGAGCAGTTCTTC

V gene: TRBV4-1
J gene: TRBJ2-7
clone size: NA
D gene: NA
CDR3 length: 14
CDR3 protein: CASSRGLQTREQYF
CDR3 DNA: TGCGCCAGCAGCCGAGGGCTCCAAACACGAGAGCAGTACTTC

V gene: TRBV5-8
J gene: TRBJ2-1
clone size: few
D gene: NA
CDR3 length: 13
CDR3 protein: CASSLYQVNEQFF
CDR3 DNA: TGTGCCAGCAGCTTGTATCAGGTGAATGAGCAGTTCTTC

V gene: TRBV7-9
J gene: TRBJ2-7
clone size: NA
D gene: NA
CDR3 length: 12
CDR3 protein: CASSPPSYEQYF
CDR3 DNA: TGTGCCAGCAGCCCCCCCTCCTACGAGCAGTACTTC

V gene: TRBV19
J gene: TRBJ1-5
clone size: few
D gene: NA
CDR3 length: 16
CDR3 protein: CASSRQSRGSNQPQHF
CDR3 DNA: TGTGCCAGTAGTCGCCAGTCTAGGGGTAGCAATCAGCCCCAGCATTTT

V gene: TRBV2
J gene: TRBJ2-3
clone size: NA
D gene: TRBD2
CDR3 length: 17
CDR3 protein: CASSEASTSGGRGTQYF
CDR3 DNA: TGTGCCAGCAGTGAAGCCTCGACTAGCGGAGGGCGGGGGACGCAGTATTTT

V gene: TRBV6-5
J gene: TRBJ2-5
clone size: NA
D gene: TRBD2
CDR3 length: 16
CDR3 protein: CASSYSKAGGSETQYF
CDR3 DNA: TGTGCCAGCAGTTACTCTAAAGCGGGGGGGTCAGAGACCCAGTACTTC

V gene: TRBV7-2
J gene: TRBJ1-6
clone size: NA
D gene: NA
CDR3 length: 15
CDR3 protein: CASSLQRQTNSPLHF
CDR3 DNA: TGTGCCAGCAGCTTACAGAGACAGACAAATTCACCCCTCCACTTT

V gene: TRBV5-1
J gene: TRBJ2-3
clone size: NA
D gene: NA
CDR3 length: 15
CDR3 protein: CASSFQRASVDTQYF
CDR3 DNA: TGCGCCAGCAGCTTCCAGCGGGCGAGCGTTGATACGCAGTATTTT

V gene: TRBV4-3
J gene: TRBJ1-3
clone size: NA
D gene: NA
CDR3 length: 15
CDR3 protein: CASSQTGISGNTIYF
CDR3 DNA: TGCGCCAGCAGCCAAACAGGTATCTCTGGAAACACCATATATTTT

V gene: TRBV19
J gene: TRBJ1-2
clone size: NA
D gene: NA
CDR3 length: 11
CDR3 protein: CASSRGDGYTF
CDR3 DNA: TGTGCCAGTAGTAGGGGGGACGGCTACACCTTC

V gene: TRBV19
J gene: TRBJ1-1
clone size: NA
D gene: NA
CDR3 length: 14
CDR3 protein: CASTQRSLLTEAFF
CDR3 DNA: TGTGCCAGTACCCAAAGATCACTATTGACTGAAGCTTTCTTT

V gene: TRBV7-9
J gene: TRBJ2-1
clone size: NA
D gene: TRBD1
CDR3 length: 16
CDR3 protein: CASSSRTGVRSNEQFF
CDR3 DNA: TGTGCCAGCAGCTCCCGGACAGGGGTTAGAAGCAATGAGCAGTTCTTC

V gene: TRBV30
J gene: TRBJ2-7
clone size: once
D gene: TRBD2
CDR3 length: 14
CDR3 protein: CAWSVKAGVYEQYF
CDR3 DNA: TGTGCCTGGAGTGTAAAAGCGGGAGTCTACGAGCAGTACTTC

V gene: TRBV28
J gene: TRBJ2-6
clone size: NA
D gene: NA
CDR3 length: 17
CDR3 protein: CASSFLGLTSGANVLTF
CDR3 DNA: TGTGCCAGCAGTTTCCTGGGACTGACCTCTGGGGCCAACGTCCTGACTTTC

V gene: TRBV5-1
J gene: TRBJ2-2
clone size: NA
D gene: NA
CDR3 length: 15
CDR3 protein: CASSLFGGTTGELFF
CDR3 DNA: TGCGCCAGCAGCCTTTTCGGCGGGACCACCGGGGAGCTGTTTTTT

V gene: TRBV7-6
J gene: TRBJ2-1
clone size: NA
D gene: NA
CDR3 length: 13
CDR3 protein: CASSSVLMREQFF
CDR3 DNA: TGTGCCAGCAGCTCCGTTCTTATGCGTGAGCAGTTCTTC

V gene: TRBV20-1
J gene: TRBJ1-1
clone size: NA
D gene: NA
CDR3 length: 11
CDR3 protein: CSASLHSEAFF
CDR3 DNA: TGCAGTGCTAGTCTGCACTCCGAAGCTTTCTTT